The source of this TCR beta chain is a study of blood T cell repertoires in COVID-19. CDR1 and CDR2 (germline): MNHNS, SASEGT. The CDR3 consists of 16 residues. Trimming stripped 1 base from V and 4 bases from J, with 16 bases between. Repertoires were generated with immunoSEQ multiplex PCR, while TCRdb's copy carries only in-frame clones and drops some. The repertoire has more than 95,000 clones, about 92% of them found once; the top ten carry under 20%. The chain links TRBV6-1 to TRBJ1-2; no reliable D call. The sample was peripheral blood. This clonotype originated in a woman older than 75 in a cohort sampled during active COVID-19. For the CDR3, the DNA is TGTGCCAGCAGTGAAGGACGGCCTCCTGGGAGCTATGGCTACACCTTC. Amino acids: CASSEGRPPGSYGYTF.